The clone carrying this T cell receptor (beta chain) occurred once. Generated by immunoSEQ multiplex PCR, the TCRdb table keeps only in-frame clones and is missing some. The profile covers 100,000 or so clones, with about 88% appearing a single time and around 6% taken by the ten largest. This sample is part of a study of T cell responses to AZD1222 COVID-19 vaccine. The study pooled second doses at about 4 or about 12 weeks. Deletions cut 2 bases from V and 5 bases from J, with 9 bases between. The CDR3 runs 13 residues. The sequence came from an adult who received the AZD1222 COVID-19 vaccine. The chain combines TRBV12-3 or TRBV12-4 with TRBJ1-1; D may be TRBD1 (6 bases). This sample comprised peripheral blood, obtained 28 days after the second AZD1222 dose. Here the CDR3 DNA reads TGTGCCAGCAGTTTAAGGGGGGAGACTGAAGCTTTCTTT. Protein product: CASSLRGETEAFF.